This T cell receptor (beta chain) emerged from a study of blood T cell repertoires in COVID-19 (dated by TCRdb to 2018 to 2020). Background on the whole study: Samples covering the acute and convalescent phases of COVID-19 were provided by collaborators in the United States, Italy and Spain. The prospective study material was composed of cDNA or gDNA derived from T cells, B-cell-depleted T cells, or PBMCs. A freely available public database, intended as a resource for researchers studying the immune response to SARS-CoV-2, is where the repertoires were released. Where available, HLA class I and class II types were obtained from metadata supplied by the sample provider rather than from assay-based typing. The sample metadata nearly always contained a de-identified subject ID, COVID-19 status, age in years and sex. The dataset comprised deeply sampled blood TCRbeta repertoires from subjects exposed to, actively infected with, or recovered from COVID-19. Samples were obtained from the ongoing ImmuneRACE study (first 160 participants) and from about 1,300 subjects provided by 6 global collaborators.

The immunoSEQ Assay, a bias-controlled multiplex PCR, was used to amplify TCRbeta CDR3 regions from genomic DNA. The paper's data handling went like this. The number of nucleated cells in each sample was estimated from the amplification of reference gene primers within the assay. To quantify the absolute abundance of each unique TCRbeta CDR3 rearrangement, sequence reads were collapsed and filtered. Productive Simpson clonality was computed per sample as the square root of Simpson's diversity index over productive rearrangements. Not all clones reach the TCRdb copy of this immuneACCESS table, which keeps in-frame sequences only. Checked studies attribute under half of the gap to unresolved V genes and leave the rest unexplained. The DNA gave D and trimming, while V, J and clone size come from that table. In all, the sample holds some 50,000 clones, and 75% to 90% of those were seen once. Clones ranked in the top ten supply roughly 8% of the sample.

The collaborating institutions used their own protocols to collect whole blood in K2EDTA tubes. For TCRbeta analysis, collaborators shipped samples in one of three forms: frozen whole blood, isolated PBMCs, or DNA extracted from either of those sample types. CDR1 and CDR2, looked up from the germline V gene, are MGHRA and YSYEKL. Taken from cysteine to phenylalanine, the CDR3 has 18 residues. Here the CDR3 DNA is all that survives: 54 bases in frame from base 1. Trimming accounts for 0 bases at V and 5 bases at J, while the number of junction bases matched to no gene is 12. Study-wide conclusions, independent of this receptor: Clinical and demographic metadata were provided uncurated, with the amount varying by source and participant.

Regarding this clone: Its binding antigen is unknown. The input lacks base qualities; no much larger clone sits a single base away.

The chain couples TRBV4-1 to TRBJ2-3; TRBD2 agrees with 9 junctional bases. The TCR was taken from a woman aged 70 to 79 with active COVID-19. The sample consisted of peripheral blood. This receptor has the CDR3 CASSQDSGASGIRDTQYF. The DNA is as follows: TGCGCCAGCAGCCAAGATTCGGGAGCTAGCGGGATAAGAGATACGCAGTATTTT.